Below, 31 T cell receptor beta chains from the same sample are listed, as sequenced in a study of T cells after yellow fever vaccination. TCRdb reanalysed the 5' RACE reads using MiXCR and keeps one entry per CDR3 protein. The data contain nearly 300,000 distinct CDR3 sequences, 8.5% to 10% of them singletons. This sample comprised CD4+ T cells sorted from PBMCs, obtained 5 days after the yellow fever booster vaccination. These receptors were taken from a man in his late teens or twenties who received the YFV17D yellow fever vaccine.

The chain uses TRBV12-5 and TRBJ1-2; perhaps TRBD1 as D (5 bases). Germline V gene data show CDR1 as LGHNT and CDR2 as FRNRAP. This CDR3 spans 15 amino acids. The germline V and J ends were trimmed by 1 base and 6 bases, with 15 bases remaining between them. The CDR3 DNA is TGTGCTAGTGGTTTGGCAACAGGCCGGGCCGATGGCTACACCTTC. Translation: CASGLATGRADGYTF.

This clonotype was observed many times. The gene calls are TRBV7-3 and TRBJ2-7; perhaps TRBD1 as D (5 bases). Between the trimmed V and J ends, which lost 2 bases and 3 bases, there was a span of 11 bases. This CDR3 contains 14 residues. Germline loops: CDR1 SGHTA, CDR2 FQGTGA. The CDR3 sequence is CASSLHPGRYEQYV. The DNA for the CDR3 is TGTGCCAGCAGCTTACACCCAGGGCGCTACGAGCAGTACGTC.

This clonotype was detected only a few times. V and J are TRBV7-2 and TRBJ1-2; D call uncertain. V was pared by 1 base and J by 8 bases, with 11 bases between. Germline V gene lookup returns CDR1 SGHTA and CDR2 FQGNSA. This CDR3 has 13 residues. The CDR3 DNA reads TGTGCCAGCAGCTTAGAAGGGTTACGAGGCTACACCTTC. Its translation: CASSLEGLRGYTF.

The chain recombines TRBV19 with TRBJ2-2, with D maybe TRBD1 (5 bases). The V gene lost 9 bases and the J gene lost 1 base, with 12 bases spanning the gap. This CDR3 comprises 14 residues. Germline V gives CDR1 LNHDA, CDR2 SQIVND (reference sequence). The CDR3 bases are TGTGCCAGAAACAGGATTCAGAACACCGGGGAGCTGTTTTTT. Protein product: CARNRIQNTGELFF.

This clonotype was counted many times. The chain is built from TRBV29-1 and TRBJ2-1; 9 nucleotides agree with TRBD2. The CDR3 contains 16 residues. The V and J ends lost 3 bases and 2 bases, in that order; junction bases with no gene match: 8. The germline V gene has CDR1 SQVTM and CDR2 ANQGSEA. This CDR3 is CSVDGHSGRTYNEQFF. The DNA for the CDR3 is TGCAGCGTTGATGGCCATAGCGGGAGAACCTACAATGAGCAGTTCTTC.

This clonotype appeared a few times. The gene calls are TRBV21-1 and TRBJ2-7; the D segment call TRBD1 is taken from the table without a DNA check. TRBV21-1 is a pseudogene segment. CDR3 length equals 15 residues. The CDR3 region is CASSKGPKSSYEQYF. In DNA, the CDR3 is TGTGCCAGCAGCAAGGGACCGAAGAGCTCCTACGAGCAGTACTTC.

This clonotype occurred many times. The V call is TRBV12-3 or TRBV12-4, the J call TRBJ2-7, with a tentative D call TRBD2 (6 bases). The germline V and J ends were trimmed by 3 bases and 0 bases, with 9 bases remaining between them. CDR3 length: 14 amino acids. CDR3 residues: CASSLEGSSYEQYF. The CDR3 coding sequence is TGTGCCAGCAGTTTGGAGGGGAGCTCCTACGAGCAGTACTTC.

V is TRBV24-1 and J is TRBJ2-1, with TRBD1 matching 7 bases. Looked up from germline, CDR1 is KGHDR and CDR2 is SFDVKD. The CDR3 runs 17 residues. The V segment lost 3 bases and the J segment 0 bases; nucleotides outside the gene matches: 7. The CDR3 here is CATSDPRGQSSYNEQFF. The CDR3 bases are TGTGCCACCAGTGATCCTAGGGGGCAGAGCTCCTACAATGAGCAGTTCTTC.

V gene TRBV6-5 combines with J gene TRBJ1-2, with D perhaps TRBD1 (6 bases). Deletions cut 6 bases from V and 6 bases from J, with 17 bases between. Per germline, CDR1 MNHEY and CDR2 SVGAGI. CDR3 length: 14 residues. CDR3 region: CASRTPGGDDGYTF. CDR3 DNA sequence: TGTGCCAGCAGAACACCGGGGGGCGACGATGGCTACACCTTC.

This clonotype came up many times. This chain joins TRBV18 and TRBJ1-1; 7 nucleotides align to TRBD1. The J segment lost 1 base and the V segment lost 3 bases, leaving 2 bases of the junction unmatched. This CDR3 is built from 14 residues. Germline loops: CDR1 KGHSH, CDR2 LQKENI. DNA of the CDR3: TGTGCCAGCTCACCCGGGACAGAGAACACTGAAGCTTTCTTT. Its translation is CASSPGTENTEAFF.

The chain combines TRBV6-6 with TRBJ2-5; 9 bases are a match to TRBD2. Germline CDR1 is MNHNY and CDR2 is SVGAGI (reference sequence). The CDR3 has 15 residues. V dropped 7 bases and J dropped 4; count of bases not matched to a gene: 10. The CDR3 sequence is CASISLAGWGETQYF. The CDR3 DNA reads TGTGCCAGCATCTCACTAGCGGGTTGGGGAGAGACCCAGTACTTC.

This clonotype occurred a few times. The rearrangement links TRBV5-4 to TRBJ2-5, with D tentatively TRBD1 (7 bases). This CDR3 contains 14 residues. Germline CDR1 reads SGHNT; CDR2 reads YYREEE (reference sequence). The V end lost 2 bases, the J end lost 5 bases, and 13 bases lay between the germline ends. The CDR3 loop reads CASSFRAGGETQYF. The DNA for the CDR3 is TGTGCCAGCAGCTTTAGGGCAGGGGGGGAGACCCAGTACTTC. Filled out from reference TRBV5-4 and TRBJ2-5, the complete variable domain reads ETGVTQSPTHLIKTRGQQVTLRCSSQSGHNTVSWYQQALGQGPQFIFQYYREEENGRGNFPPRFSGLQFPNYSSELNVNALELDDSALYLCASSFRAGGETQYFGPGTRLLVL.

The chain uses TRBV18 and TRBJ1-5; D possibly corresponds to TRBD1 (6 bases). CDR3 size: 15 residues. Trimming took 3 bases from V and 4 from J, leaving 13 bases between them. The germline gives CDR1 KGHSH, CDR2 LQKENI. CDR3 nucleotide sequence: TGTGCCAGCTCACCCCCGGGGGGCCCTAATCAGCCCCAGCATTTT. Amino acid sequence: CASSPPGGPNQPQHF.

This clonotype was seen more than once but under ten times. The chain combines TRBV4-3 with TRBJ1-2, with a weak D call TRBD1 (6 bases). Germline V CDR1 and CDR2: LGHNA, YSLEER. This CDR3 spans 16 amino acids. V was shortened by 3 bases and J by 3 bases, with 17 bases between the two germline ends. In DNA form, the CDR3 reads TGCGCCAGCAGCCATTTGGAGGGGGGGAAGGACTATGGCTACACCTTC. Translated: CASSHLEGGKDYGYTF.

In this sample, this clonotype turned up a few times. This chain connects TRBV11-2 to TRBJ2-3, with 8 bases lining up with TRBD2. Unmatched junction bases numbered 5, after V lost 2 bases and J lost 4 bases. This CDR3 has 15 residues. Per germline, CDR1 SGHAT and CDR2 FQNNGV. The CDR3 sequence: CASSLPGGLPDTQYF. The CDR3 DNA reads TGTGCCAGCAGCTTACCGGGGGGGCTCCCAGATACGCAGTATTTT.

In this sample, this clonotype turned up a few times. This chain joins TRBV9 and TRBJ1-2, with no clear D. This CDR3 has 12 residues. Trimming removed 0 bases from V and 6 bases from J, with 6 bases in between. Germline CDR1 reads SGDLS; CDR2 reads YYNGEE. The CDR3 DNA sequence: TGTGCCAGCAGCGTAGATGGGAATGGCTACACCTTC. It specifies CASSVDGNGYTF.

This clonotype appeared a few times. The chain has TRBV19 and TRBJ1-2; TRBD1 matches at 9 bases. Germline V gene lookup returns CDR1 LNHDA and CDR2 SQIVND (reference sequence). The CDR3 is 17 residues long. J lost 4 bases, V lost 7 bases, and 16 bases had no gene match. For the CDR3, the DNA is TGTGCCAGTACCCCGGACAGGGGCGAATTCCTCGGCTATGGCTACACCTTC. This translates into CASTPDRGEFLGYGYTF.

The CDR3 sequence is CAIGGQNSPLHF. CDR3 in DNA: TGTGCCATCGGGGGTCAGAATTCACCCCTCCACTTT. The rearrangement joins TRBV7-2 to TRBJ1-6; the D gene is possibly TRBD1 (5 bases). The CDR3 contains 12 residues. Germline-derived CDR1 and CDR2 are SGHTA and FQGNSA. V was cut by 10 bases and J by 7 bases, with 11 bases left in between.

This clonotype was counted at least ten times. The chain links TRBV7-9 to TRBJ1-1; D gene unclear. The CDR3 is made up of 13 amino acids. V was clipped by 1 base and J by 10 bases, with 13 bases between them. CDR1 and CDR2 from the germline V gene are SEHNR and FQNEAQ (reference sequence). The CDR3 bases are TGTGCCAGCAGCTTAGGCGGGGAAACGGGAGCTTTCTTT. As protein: CASSLGGETGAFF. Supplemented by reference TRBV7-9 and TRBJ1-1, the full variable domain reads DTGVSQNPRHKITKRGQNVTFRCDPISEHNRLYWYRQTLGQGPEFLTYFQNEAQLEKSRLLSDRFSAERPKGSFSTLEIQRTEQGDSAMYLCASSLGGETGAFFGQGTRLTVV.

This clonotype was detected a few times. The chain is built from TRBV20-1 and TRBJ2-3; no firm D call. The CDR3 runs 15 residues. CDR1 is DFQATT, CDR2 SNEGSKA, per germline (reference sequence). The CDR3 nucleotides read TGCAGAGGCTTTTCAGTAGGTGTCGGCACAGATACGCAGTATTTT. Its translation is CRGFSVGVGTDTQYF.

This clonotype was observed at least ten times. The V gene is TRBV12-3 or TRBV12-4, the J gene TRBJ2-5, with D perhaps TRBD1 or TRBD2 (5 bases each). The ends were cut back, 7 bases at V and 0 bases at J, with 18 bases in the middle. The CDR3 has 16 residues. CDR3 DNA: TGTGCCAGCACCCCCCGGGCAGGGACCAACCAAGAGACCCAGTACTTC. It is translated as CASTPRAGTNQETQYF.

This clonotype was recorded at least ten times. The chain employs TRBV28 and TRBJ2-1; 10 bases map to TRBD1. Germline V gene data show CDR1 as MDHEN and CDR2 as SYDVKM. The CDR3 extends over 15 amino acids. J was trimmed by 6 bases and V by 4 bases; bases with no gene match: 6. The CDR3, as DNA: TGTGCCAGCAGTTCCTGGACAGGGGGTTTCAATGAGCAGTTCTTC. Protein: CASSSWTGGFNEQFF.

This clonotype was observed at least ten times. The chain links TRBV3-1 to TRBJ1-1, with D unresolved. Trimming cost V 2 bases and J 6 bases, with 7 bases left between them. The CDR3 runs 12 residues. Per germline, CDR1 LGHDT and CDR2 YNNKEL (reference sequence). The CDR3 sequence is CASSQQASEAFF. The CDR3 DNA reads TGTGCCAGCAGCCAACAGGCCTCTGAAGCTTTCTTT.

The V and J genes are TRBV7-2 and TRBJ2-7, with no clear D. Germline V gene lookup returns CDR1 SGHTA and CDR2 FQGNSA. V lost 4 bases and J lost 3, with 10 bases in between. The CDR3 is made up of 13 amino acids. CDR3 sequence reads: CASSSYLDYEQYF. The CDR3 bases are TGTGCCAGCAGCTCGTACTTAGACTACGAGCAGTACTTC.

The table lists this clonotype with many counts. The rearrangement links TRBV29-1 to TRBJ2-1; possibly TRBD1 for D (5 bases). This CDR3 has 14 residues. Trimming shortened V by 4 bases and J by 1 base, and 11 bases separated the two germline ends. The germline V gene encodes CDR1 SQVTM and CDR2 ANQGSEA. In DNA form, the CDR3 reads TGCAGCGTTGGGCCCAGGGTGTCCTACAATGAGCAGTTCTTC. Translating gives CSVGPRVSYNEQFF.

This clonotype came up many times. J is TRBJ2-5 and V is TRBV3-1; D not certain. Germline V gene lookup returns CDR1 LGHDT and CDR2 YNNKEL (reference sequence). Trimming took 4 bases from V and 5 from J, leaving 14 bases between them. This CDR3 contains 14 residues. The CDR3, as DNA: TGTGCCAGCAGCCGTTGGCAGGACGGGGAGACCCAGTACTTC. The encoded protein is CASSRWQDGETQYF.

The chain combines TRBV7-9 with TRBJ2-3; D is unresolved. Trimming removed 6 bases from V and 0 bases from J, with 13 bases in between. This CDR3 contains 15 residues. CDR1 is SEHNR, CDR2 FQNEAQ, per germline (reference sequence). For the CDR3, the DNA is TGTGCCAGCAGAGAAAGATCCGTTAGCACAGATACGCAGTATTTT. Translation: CASRERSVSTDTQYF. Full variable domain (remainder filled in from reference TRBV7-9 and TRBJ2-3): DTGVSQNPRHKITKRGQNVTFRCDPISEHNRLYWYRQTLGQGPEFLTYFQNEAQLEKSRLLSDRFSAERPKGSFSTLEIQRTEQGDSAMYLCASRERSVSTDTQYFGPGTRLTVL.

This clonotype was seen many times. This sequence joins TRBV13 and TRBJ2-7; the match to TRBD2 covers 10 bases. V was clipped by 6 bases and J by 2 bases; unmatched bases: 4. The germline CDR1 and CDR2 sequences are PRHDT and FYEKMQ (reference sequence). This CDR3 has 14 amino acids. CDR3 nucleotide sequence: TGTGCCAGCAGATTCAGCGGGGGGGCCTACGAGCAGTACTTC. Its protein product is CASRFSGGAYEQYF.

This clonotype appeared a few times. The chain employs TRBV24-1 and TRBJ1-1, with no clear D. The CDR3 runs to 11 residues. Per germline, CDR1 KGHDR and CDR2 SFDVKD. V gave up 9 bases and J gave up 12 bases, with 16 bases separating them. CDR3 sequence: CATEYLSSTFF. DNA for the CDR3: TGTGCCACCGAATATCTTTCGTCGACTTTCTTT.

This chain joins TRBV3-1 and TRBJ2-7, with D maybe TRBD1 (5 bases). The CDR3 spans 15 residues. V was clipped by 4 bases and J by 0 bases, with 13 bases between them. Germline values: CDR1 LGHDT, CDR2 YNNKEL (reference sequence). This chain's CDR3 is CASSPTHDSSYEQYF. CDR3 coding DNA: TGTGCCAGCAGCCCCACCCACGACAGCTCCTACGAGCAGTACTTC.

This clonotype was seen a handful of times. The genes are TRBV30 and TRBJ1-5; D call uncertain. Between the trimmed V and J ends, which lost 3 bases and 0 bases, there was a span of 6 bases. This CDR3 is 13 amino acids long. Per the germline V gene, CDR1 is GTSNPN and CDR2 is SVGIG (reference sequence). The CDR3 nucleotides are TGTGCCTGGAGGGGAGATAGCAATCAGCCCCAGCATTTT. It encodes CAWRGDSNQPQHF.